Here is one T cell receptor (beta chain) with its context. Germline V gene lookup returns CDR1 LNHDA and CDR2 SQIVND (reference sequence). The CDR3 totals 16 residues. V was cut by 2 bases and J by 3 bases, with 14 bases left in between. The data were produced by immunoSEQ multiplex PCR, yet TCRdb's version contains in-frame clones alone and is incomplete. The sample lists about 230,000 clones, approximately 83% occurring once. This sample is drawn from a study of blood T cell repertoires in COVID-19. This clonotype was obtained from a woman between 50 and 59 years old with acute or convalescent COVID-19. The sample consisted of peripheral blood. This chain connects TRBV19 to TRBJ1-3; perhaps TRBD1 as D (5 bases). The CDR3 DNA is TGTGCCAGTAGTATAAATCTGGCAGGGATTGGAAACACCATATATTTT. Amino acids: CASSINLAGIGNTIYF.